Following are 7 T cell receptor beta chains from one sample sequenced in a study of blood T cells in healthy people across ages. Then a second PCR, running roughly 7 to 11 cycles, was carried out with a sample-barcoded 5' primer and a J-beta primer mix. TCRdb passed the 5' RACE reads through MiXCR, listing each CDR3 protein once. The sample lists 700,000 to 1,000,000 distinct CDR3 sequences, around two fifths seen once, with about 19% in the top ten. Sequenced material: blood. Source of these receptors: a man in his 60s in good health.

J is TRBJ1-4 and V is TRBV3-1, with D unclear. Germline loops: CDR1 LGHDT, CDR2 YNNKEL (reference sequence). V was clipped by 1 base and J by 8 bases, with 8 bases between them. The CDR3 sequence is 13 residues long. CDR3 residues: CASSQGVREKLFF. In DNA form, the CDR3 reads TGTGCCAGCAGCCAAGGGGTCCGGGAAAAACTGTTTTTT.

The chain employs TRBV20-1 and TRBJ2-3; TRBD2 matches at 8 bases. The ends lost 0 bases at V and 2 bases at J; junction bases unmatched: 4. The CDR3 loop spans 15 amino acids. Germline V gives CDR1 DFQATT, CDR2 SNEGSKA (reference sequence). CDR3 coding DNA: TGCAGTGCTAGAGATCGGGGGGGTTACACAGATACGCAGTATTTT. Translation: CSARDRGGYTDTQYF.

V is TRBV15 and J is TRBJ1-1; D perhaps matches TRBD1 (5 bases). The CDR3 covers 16 residues. The germline V gene encodes CDR1 LNHNV and CDR2 YYDKDF (reference sequence). V lost 3 bases and J lost 1, with 15 bases in between. CDR3 residues: CATSRASWQGNTEAFF. As DNA, the CDR3 is TGTGCCACCAGCAGGGCCTCGTGGCAGGGGAACACTGAAGCTTTCTTT.

The J gene is TRBJ2-2, the V gene TRBV2; 8 bases agree with TRBD1. The CDR3 totals 15 residues. The V segment lost 6 bases and the J segment 3 bases; nucleotides outside the gene matches: 6. Per germline, CDR1 SNHLY and CDR2 FYNNEI. CDR3 amino acids: CASSQDRAYTGELFF. DNA for the CDR3: TGTGCCAGCAGCCAGGACAGGGCATACACCGGGGAGCTGTTTTTT.

This clonotype was detected ten times or more. The chain carries TRBV7-9 and TRBJ1-5, with 8 bases lining up with TRBD1. The V segment lost 8 bases and the J segment 0 bases; nucleotides outside the gene matches: 6. CDR1 is SEHNR and CDR2 is FQNEAQ in the germline V gene (reference sequence). This CDR3 region has 15 residues. The CDR3 loop reads CASSRTGNSNQPQHF. CDR3 DNA sequence: TGTGCCAGCTCCAGGACAGGGAATAGCAATCAGCCCCAGCATTTT.

This sequence joins TRBV7-9 and TRBJ2-4, with D perhaps matching TRBD1 (5 bases). The J call may be mistaken, given a closer DNA end match to TRBJ2-7. This CDR3 contains 15 residues. Germline assignment: CDR1 SEHNR and CDR2 FQNEAQ (reference sequence). For the CDR3, the DNA is TGTGCCAGCAGCCCGCAAGGGGTTGCGTCCTACGAGCAGTACTTC. Its translation is CASSPQGVASYEQYF.

This clonotype was detected a few times. The chain links TRBV6-1 to TRBJ1-2; D possibly corresponds to TRBD1 (5 bases). Per germline, CDR1 MNHNS and CDR2 SASEGT. V lost 4 bases, J lost 7 bases, and 10 bases lay in between. CDR3 size: 12 residues. CDR3 DNA sequence: TGTGCCAGCAGTGTAGGGGATTTTGGCTACACCTTC. This gives the protein CASSVGDFGYTF.